This TCR beta chain originates from a study of shared clonotypes between healthy human individuals. This CDR3 has 14 amino acids. Germline assignment: CDR1 MNHNS and CDR2 SASEGT. V lost 4 bases, J lost 5 bases, and 14 bases lay in between. Both subsets, CD45RA+ naive and CD45RA-negative memory, were split from the CD4+ cells. On this clone itself: The antigen is undetermined.

Every immunoSEQ plate was one replicate of a subset's evenly spread DNA. TCRdb keeps only in-frame clones here, not all; method: immunoSEQ multiplex PCR. The top ten hold around 0.38% of the sample, which has approximately 2,300,000 clones, 85% to 95% seen once. Study-wide findings and caveats: Larger estimated richness was generally recorded for naive subsets relative to memory subsets. Since donors were few, the genetic and exposure-history diversity represented was limited.

The source material was naive CD4+ T cells from PBMCs. The subset denotes: CD45RA+ positively selected. The source of this sequence is a man younger than 30 in good health. Some clones in this sample may be carry-over from other donors' samples. The J gene is TRBJ1-2, the V gene TRBV6-1, with D perhaps matching TRBD1 (5 bases). The CDR3: CASSVPRARYGYTF. CDR3 in DNA: TGTGCCAGCAGTGTTCCCAGGGCGCGATATGGCTACACCTTC.